This T cell receptor (beta chain) was profiled in a study of blood T cell repertoires in COVID-19. Study in general: Spain, Italy and the United States supplied samples that represented acute and convalescent COVID-19. Nucleic acid was either cDNA or gDNA, and it came from T cells, B-cell-depleted T cells, or PBMCs.

Between the trimmed V and J ends, which lost 8 bases and 4 bases, there was a span of 15 bases. The CDR3 is made up of 13 amino acids. Germline CDR1 reads MNHEY; CDR2 reads SVGAGI. The table came from immunoSEQ multiplex PCR; TCRdb's copy has only in-frame clones and leaves some out. This sample yields hundreds of thousands of clones, of which around four fifths are seen a single time; approximately 4.1% belongs to the top ten. The sample taken for sequencing was peripheral blood. The chain uses TRBV6-5 and TRBJ2-7, with a tentative D call TRBD1 (6 bases). This TCR came from a woman aged 50 to 60 with active or convalescent COVID-19. CDR3 DNA: TGTGCCAGCGCCTACTTTAGGGGGTACGAGCAGTACTTC. Translated, it gives CASAYFRGYEQYF.